This TCR beta chain was sequenced for a study of identical twins. There are 15 residues in the CDR3. V was cut by 3 bases and J by 7 bases, with 13 bases left in between. The germline CDR1 and CDR2 sequences are MNHEY and SMNVEV (reference sequence). Each CDR3 protein is one row after TCRdb ran MiXCR on the 5' RACE reads. Of roughly 720,000 distinct CDR3 sequences listed, approximately 18% are singletons. This clonotype occurred a few times. This sample was shared with a second study, whose subject was T cells expressing NK-cell markers.

The TCR was taken from a woman between 18 and 29 years old in good health. The V gene is TRBV27, the J gene TRBJ1-6, with D hard to call. Sequenced material: PBMCs. In DNA form, the CDR3 reads TGTGCCAGCAGTTTTGCCCCCCCCGGCAATTCACCCCTCCACTTT. As protein: CASSFAPPGNSPLHF.